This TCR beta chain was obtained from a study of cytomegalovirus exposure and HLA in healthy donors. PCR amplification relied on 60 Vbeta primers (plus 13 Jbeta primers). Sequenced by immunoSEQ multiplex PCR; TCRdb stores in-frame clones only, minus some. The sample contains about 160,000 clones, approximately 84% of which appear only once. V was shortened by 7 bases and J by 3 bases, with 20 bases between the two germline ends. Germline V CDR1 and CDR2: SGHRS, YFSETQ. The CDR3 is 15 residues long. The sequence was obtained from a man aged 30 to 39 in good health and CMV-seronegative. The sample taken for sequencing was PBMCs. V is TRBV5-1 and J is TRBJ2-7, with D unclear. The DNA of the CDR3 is TGCGCCAGCCGCCTGTCCGGTGGTGAGTTCTACGAGCAGTACTTC. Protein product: CASRLSGGEFYEQYF. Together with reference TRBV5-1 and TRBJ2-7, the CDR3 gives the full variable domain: KAGVTQTPRYLIKTRGQQVTLSCSPISGHRSVSWYQQTPGQGLQFLFEYFSETQRNKGNFPGRFSGRQFSNSRSEMNVSTLELGDSALYLCASRLSGGEFYEQYFGPGTRLTVT.